Following are 26 T cell receptor beta chains from one sample sequenced in a study of identical twins. Each CDR3 protein gets one entry after TCRdb re-called the 5' RACE reads with MiXCR. This sample has approximately 220,000 distinct CDR3 sequences, with around 7.6% found just once. The same sample was also studied in work on yellow fever vaccine responses in identical twins.

The sequencing sample was made of CD8+ T cells sorted from blood. These receptors were collected from a woman under 30 in good health.

This clonotype was found a few times. The J gene is TRBJ2-1, the V gene TRBV4-1, with TRBD1 identical over 8 bases. The ends lost 1 base at V and 8 bases at J; junction bases unmatched: 10. CDR3 length: 16 residues. Germline V gene lookup returns CDR1 MGHRA and CDR2 YSYEKL. The CDR3 loop reads CASSQGLQGAVDEQFF. Here the CDR3 DNA reads TGCGCCAGCAGCCAAGGGCTTCAGGGGGCAGTAGATGAGCAGTTCTTC.

This clonotype was observed once. The rearrangement links TRBV7-8 to TRBJ1-1; tentative D call: TRBD1 (5 bases). Per the germline V gene, CDR1 is SGHVS and CDR2 is FQNEAQ. V lost 0 bases and J lost 6, with 14 bases in between. The CDR3 runs 15 residues. The CDR3 here is CASSLAHPGRAEAFF. CDR3 nucleotide sequence: TGTGCCAGCAGCTTAGCGCATCCAGGGAGGGCTGAAGCTTTCTTT.

V and J are TRBV4-2 and TRBJ1-3; D may be TRBD1 (6 bases). CDR1 is LGHNA, CDR2 YNFKEQ, per germline. This CDR3 region has 15 residues. Trimming took off 0 bases at V and 1 base at J, with 7 bases between the two ends. CDR3 protein: CASSQEQGSGNTIYF. In nucleotides, the CDR3 is TGTGCCAGCAGCCAAGAACAGGGATCTGGAAACACCATATATTTT.

To note about this clonotype: The germline gene is not matched at one end of the junction; a read error may be the cause. The chain employs TRBV3-1 and TRBJ1-1; D gene uncertain. The CDR3 is made up of 17 amino acids. The germline V gene encodes CDR1 LGHDT and CDR2 YNNKEL (reference sequence). For the CDR3, the DNA is TGTGCCAGCAGCAAAGATGTCCCTTGGGCGCAGGTCACTGAAGCTTTCTTT. Its translation: CASSKDVPWAQVTEAFF.

This rearrangement joins TRBV7-9 to TRBJ2-5; D not certain. Looked up from germline, CDR1 is SEHNR and CDR2 is FQNEAQ (reference sequence). The CDR3 runs to 12 residues. Deletions cut 2 bases from V and 4 bases from J, with 5 bases between. CDR3 in DNA: TGTGCCAGCAGCTTACCGAGAGAGACCCAGTACTTC. This translates into CASSLPRETQYF.

This clonotype has a handful of counts. The chain joins TRBV21-1 to TRBJ2-2; the table's TRBD2 call for D was not verified on the DNA. TRBV21-1 is a known pseudogene. The CDR3 loop spans 16 amino acids. The CDR3 protein is CASTFLGRTTTGELFF. DNA for the CDR3: TGTGCCAGCACGTTCCTCGGGCGGACTACAACCGGGGAGCTGTTTTTT.

This chain joins TRBV3-1 and TRBJ2-5; perhaps TRBD1 as D (5 bases). V shed 3 bases and J shed 12 bases, with 23 bases lying between them. Germline V gives CDR1 LGHDT, CDR2 YNNKEL (reference sequence). The length of the CDR3 is 15 residues. The chain's CDR3 is CASSQGWAGLPSEYF. CDR3 in DNA: TGTGCCAGCAGCCAGGGTTGGGCAGGGCTACCCTCGGAGTACTTC.

This clonotype was seen more than once but under ten times. The gene calls are TRBV25-1 and TRBJ2-7, with 10 bases matching TRBD1. CDR3 length equals 14 residues. J lost 3 bases, V lost 3 bases, and 2 bases had no gene match. The germline CDR1 and CDR2 sequences are MGHDK and SYGVNS. The CDR3 region is CASSDRDRGYEQYF. For the CDR3, the DNA is TGTGCCAGCAGTGATCGGGACAGGGGCTACGAGCAGTACTTC.

This clonotype was seen a handful of times. This chain uses TRBV20-1 with TRBJ1-1; 8 nucleotides match TRBD1. In germline, CDR1 is DFQATT, CDR2 SNEGSKA (reference sequence). This CDR3 has 16 amino acids. V was pared by 3 bases and J by 1 base, with 10 bases of the junction left unmatched. The CDR3 protein is CSASLPGGGWNTEAFF. Here the CDR3 DNA reads TGCAGTGCTAGTCTGCCAGGGGGCGGGTGGAACACTGAAGCTTTCTTT.

V is TRBV6-4 and J is TRBJ2-1, with no clear D. The ends were cut back, 4 bases at V and 3 bases at J, with 7 bases in the middle. The CDR3 is 13 residues long. Germline assignment: CDR1 MRHNA and CDR2 SNTAGT. In DNA, the CDR3 is TGTGCCAGCAGTGTAAATGTCTACAATGAGCAGTTCTTC. This translates into CASSVNVYNEQFF.

This clonotype was recorded many times. The gene calls are TRBV4-1 and TRBJ2-2, with D unresolved. The germline V gene encodes CDR1 MGHRA and CDR2 YSYEKL. The CDR3 is made up of 14 amino acids. V was pared by 0 bases and J by 5 bases, with 7 bases between. The CDR3 spells CASSQEPRTGELFF. The CDR3 bases are TGCGCCAGCAGCCAAGAACCGCGGACCGGGGAGCTGTTTTTT.

The table lists this clonotype with a few counts. In DNA, the CDR3 is TGTGCCAGCAGTGAATTGGGGAAGGACTACACCTTC. It is translated as CASSELGKDYTF. The genes are TRBV25-1 and TRBJ1-2; D remains ambiguous. Deletions cut 1 base from V and 10 bases from J, with 10 bases between. Germline V gives CDR1 MGHDK, CDR2 SYGVNS. The CDR3 extends over 12 amino acids.

This clonotype turned up a few times. The CDR3, as DNA: TGTGCCAGCAGCCAACCGGACTACTCCTACAATGAGCAGTTCTTC. Amino acid sequence: CASSQPDYSYNEQFF. The chain uses TRBV3-1 and TRBJ2-1; D perhaps matches TRBD2 (6 bases). In germline, CDR1 is LGHDT, CDR2 YNNKEL (reference sequence). This CDR3 contains 15 residues. The V and J ends lost 2 bases and 0 bases respectively, with 8 bases between them.

This clonotype was found a few times. The chain recombines TRBV9 with TRBJ2-7; 10 nucleotides align to TRBD1. V lost 0 bases, J lost 4 bases, and 1 base stayed unmatched. Germline assignment: CDR1 SGDLS and CDR2 YYNGEE. The CDR3 is 14 residues long. CDR3 DNA sequence: TGTGCCAGCAGCGTAGGGGACAGGGGATACGAGCAGTACTTC. Its translation: CASSVGDRGYEQYF.

The chain employs TRBV28 and TRBJ2-1, with 10 bases identical to TRBD1. Germline lookup yields CDR1 MDHEN and CDR2 SYDVKM. J gave up 6 bases and V 4 bases, and 9 bases lay outside the gene matches. The CDR3 has 16 amino acids. CDR3 residues: CASSSPGQGRPNEQFF. In nucleotides, the CDR3 is TGTGCCAGCAGTTCACCGGGACAGGGGCGTCCCAATGAGCAGTTCTTC.

This clonotype turned up a few times. The rearrangement links TRBV12-3 or TRBV12-4 to TRBJ2-5, with D unclear. Deletions cut 4 bases from V and 5 bases from J, with 8 bases between. The CDR3 has 12 amino acids. CDR3 sequence (DNA): TGTGCCAGCAGTTACGGTTTCGAGACCCAGTACTTC. It is translated as CASSYGFETQYF.

This clonotype has only a few counts. The chain is built from TRBV21-1 and TRBJ2-3; the table's D call of TRBD2 was not tested on the DNA. TRBV21-1 is marked as a pseudogene. The length of the CDR3 is 16 residues. CDR3 loop: CASSKRGLDSTDTQYF. CDR3 bases: TGTGCCAGCAGCAAAAGGGGCCTAGATTCGACAGATACGCAGTATTTT.

As for this clonotype: A read error may account for a junction end that differs from germline. The V and J genes are TRBV3-1 and TRBJ2-3; D is undetermined. Germline loops: CDR1 LGHDT, CDR2 YNNKEL (reference sequence). The CDR3 has 15 residues. The CDR3, as DNA: TGTGCCAGCACCCAAGGCGAAGTGGGCACAGATACGCAGTATTTT. Encoded protein: CASTQGEVGTDTQYF.

This clonotype was seen ten or more times. The chain couples TRBV12-3 or TRBV12-4 to TRBJ2-2, with D perhaps matching TRBD2 (5 bases). V was pared by 4 bases and J by 4 bases, with 10 bases between. This CDR3 has 14 amino acids. The CDR3 DNA follows: TGTGCCAGCAGTTCGAGCGGAATCACCGGGGAGCTGTTTTTT. Encoded protein: CASSSSGITGELFF.

The chain carries TRBV18 and TRBJ2-1, with a tentative D call TRBD1 (6 bases). This CDR3 spans 16 amino acids. The germline V gene has CDR1 KGHSH and CDR2 LQKENI. Trimming shortened V by 4 bases and J by 4 bases, and 17 bases separated the two germline ends. The chain's CDR3 is CASSLGAGQPYNEQFF. The CDR3 DNA reads TGTGCCAGCTCACTAGGGGCCGGACAGCCTTACAATGAGCAGTTCTTC.

This clonotype showed up many times. The chain carries TRBV24-1 and TRBJ2-2; 8 bases line up with TRBD2. The germline gives CDR1 KGHDR, CDR2 SFDVKD. Unmatched junction bases numbered 14, after V lost 2 bases and J lost 7 bases. The CDR3 runs to 18 residues. The CDR3 here is CATSDSTPGTSQFGELFF. In nucleotides, the CDR3 is TGTGCCACCAGTGATTCCACCCCCGGGACTAGTCAGTTCGGGGAGCTGTTTTTT.

A few counts support this clonotype. This chain uses TRBV20-1 with TRBJ2-7; 11 bases are shared with TRBD2. The CDR3 runs to 15 residues. Germline values: CDR1 DFQATT, CDR2 SNEGSKA (reference sequence). V shed 0 bases, J shed 7 bases, and the junction held 8 bases outside the gene matches. The CDR3 protein is CSARDPLAGEVEQYF. The DNA for the CDR3 is TGCAGTGCTAGAGACCCACTAGCGGGAGAGGTAGAGCAGTACTTC.

This clonotype was counted ten times or more. Here the CDR3 DNA reads TGTGCCAGCAGCCCCGTAGCGGGAGGGAGCTCCTACAATGAGCAGTTCTTC. Its protein is CASSPVAGGSSYNEQFF. V and J are TRBV9 and TRBJ2-1; 11 positions match TRBD2. Germline CDR1 is SGDLS and CDR2 is YYNGEE. The CDR3 runs 17 residues. V shed 4 bases, J shed 0 bases, and the junction held 6 bases outside the gene matches.

This clonotype was counted a few times. The gene calls are TRBV9 and TRBJ2-3; 7 bases are a match to TRBD2. With 0 bases clipped from V and 0 bases from J, the junction kept 7 bases outside the gene matches. The CDR3 runs 17 residues. The germline CDR1 and CDR2 sequences are SGDLS and YYNGEE. The CDR3 sequence is CASSVGNSGLSTDTQYF. CDR3 sequence (DNA): TGTGCCAGCAGCGTAGGAAATAGCGGGCTAAGCACAGATACGCAGTATTTT.

The chain employs TRBV7-8 and TRBJ2-6, with a possible D match to TRBD2 (5 bases). The germline V and J ends were trimmed by 6 bases and 1 base, with 10 bases remaining between them. Germline V gene data show CDR1 as SGHVS and CDR2 as FQNEAQ. The CDR3 totals 15 residues. DNA for the CDR3: TGTGCCAGCAGGTTCCTAGCTTCTGGGGCCAACGTCCTGACTTTC. Residues: CASRFLASGANVLTF. The entire variable domain, with the rest obtained from reference TRBV7-8 and TRBJ2-6, is as follows: GAGVSQSPRYKVAKRGQDVALRCDPISGHVSLFWYQQALGQGPEFLTYFQNEAQLDKSGLPSDRFFAERPEGSVSTLKIQRTQQEDSAVYLCASRFLASGANVLTFGAGSRLTVL.

This clonotype was picked up a small number of times. V is TRBV6-2 or TRBV6-3 and J is TRBJ1-2; TRBD1 matches at 9 bases. V was clipped by 4 bases and J by 3 bases; unmatched bases: 12. The length of the CDR3 is 17 residues. CDR1 is MNHEY and CDR2 is SVGEGT in the germline V gene. CDR3 protein: CASSFDYRGLGYYGYTF. Written as DNA, the CDR3 is TGTGCCAGCAGTTTTGATTACAGGGGGCTAGGATACTATGGCTACACCTTC.